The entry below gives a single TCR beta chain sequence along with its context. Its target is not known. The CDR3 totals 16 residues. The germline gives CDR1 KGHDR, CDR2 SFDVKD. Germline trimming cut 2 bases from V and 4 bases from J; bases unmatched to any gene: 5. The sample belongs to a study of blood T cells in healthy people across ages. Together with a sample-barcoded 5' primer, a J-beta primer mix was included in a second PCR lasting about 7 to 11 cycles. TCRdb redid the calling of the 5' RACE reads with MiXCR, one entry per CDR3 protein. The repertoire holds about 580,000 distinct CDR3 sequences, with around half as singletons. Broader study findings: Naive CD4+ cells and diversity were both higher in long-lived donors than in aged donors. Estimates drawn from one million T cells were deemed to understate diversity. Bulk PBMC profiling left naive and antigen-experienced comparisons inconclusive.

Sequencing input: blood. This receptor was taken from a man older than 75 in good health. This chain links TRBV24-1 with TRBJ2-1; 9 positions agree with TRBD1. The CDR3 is CATSDSGQGTYNEQFF. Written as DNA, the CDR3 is TGTGCCACCAGTGATTCGGGACAGGGTACATACAATGAGCAGTTCTTC.